Listed here is a single TCR beta chain. Its antigen remains unidentified. This specimen belongs to a study of T-cell memory formation after mild COVID-19. Study background: For the most part, TCR clusters were specific to one donor.

General study findings and limits: Contracting CD4+ clones sat mainly in CM and EM; CD8+ in EMRA.

TCRdb called the 5' RACE reads again in MiXCR, with one record for every CDR3 protein. The sample shows hundreds of thousands of distinct CDR3 sequences, more than 15% of them seen only once. This CDR3 has 12 residues. Germline CDR1 is MNHEY and CDR2 is SVGAGI. V was cut by 8 bases and J by 4 bases, with 11 bases left in between. The rearrangement links TRBV6-5 to TRBJ1-2; no clear D. Sample: PBMCs or a T cell subset sorted from them (not recorded which). The TCR was taken from a man in his late teens or twenties who had mild COVID-19 (a few samples of this study predate the infection). Cell type and time point are not known. This chain's CDR3 is CASHGGLYGYTF. The CDR3 DNA reads TGTGCCAGCCACGGAGGACTCTATGGCTACACCTTC.